What follows are 12 T cell receptor beta chains derived from one specimen sequenced in a study of blood T cell repertoires in COVID-19. TCRdb's copy holds only in-frame clones and misses some; the assay was immunoSEQ multiplex PCR. This table has 53,000 or so clones, over 85% appearing once. Sequencing was performed on peripheral blood. The receptors shown here come from a man older than 75 with acute or convalescent COVID-19.

The rearrangement links TRBV5-1 to TRBJ1-1, with a possible D match to TRBD1 (6 bases). The CDR3 is 15 amino acids. The germline V and J ends were trimmed by 0 bases and 2 bases, with 11 bases remaining between them. CDR1 and CDR2 from the germline V gene are SGHRS and YFSETQ. The chain's CDR3 is CASSLGDNVNTEAFF. The CDR3 nucleotides are TGCGCCAGCAGCTTGGGGGACAATGTAAACACTGAAGCTTTCTTT.

V and J are TRBV11-2 and TRBJ2-2; TRBD2 matches 8 bases. Looked up from germline, CDR1 is SGHAT and CDR2 is FQNNGV. After removal of 3 bases from V and 5 bases from J, the junction contained 8 bases not matched to a gene. This CDR3 has 16 amino acids. CDR3 amino acids: CASSFRSGGLTGELFF. The CDR3 nucleotides read TGTGCCAGCAGCTTTCGTTCGGGGGGGCTTACCGGGGAGCTGTTTTTT.

The rearrangement joins TRBV11-3 to TRBJ2-7; D is perhaps TRBD2 (7 bases). The CDR3 covers 14 residues. Germline CDR1 is SGHNT and CDR2 is YENEEA. Trimming pared 1 base from V and 2 bases from J, leaving 9 bases between. DNA for the CDR3: TGTGCCAGCAGCTTAGGGGGGGGCACCTACGAGCAGTACTTC. It is translated as CASSLGGGTYEQYF.

The rearrangement links TRBV27 to TRBJ2-2; 7 positions match TRBD1. CDR1 is MNHEY, CDR2 SMNVEV, per germline (reference sequence). Germline trimming cut 9 bases from V and 4 bases from J; bases unmatched to any gene: 8. This CDR3 has 14 residues. CDR3 in amino acids: CASGGAGGTGELFF. In DNA form, the CDR3 reads TGTGCCAGTGGGGGAGCAGGGGGCACCGGGGAGCTGTTTTTT.

The chain combines TRBV11-3 with TRBJ1-3; maybe TRBD1 (6 bases). CDR3 size: 13 residues. V was pared by 4 bases and J by 6 bases, with 10 bases between. Germline V CDR1 and CDR2: SGHNT, YENEEA. The CDR3 reads CASSWGHENTIYF. The CDR3 DNA follows: TGTGCCAGCAGCTGGGGGCACGAAAACACCATATATTTT.

V gene TRBV5-5 combines with J gene TRBJ2-3, with D possibly matching TRBD2 (6 bases). V lost 4 bases to trimming and J lost 0 bases, with 18 bases between them. CDR1 SGHKS and CDR2 YYEKEE come from the germline V gene (reference sequence). The CDR3 is 17 amino acids. CDR3 protein: CASSAKGGASSTDTQYF. DNA for the CDR3: TGTGCCAGCAGCGCAAAGGGCGGGGCATCTAGCACAGATACGCAGTATTTT.

V is TRBV7-9 and J is TRBJ1-1, with a possible D match to TRBD1 (6 bases). This CDR3 comprises 13 residues. V dropped 5 bases and J dropped 5 bases, with 12 bases sitting between them. Germline lookup yields CDR1 SEHNR and CDR2 FQNEAQ (reference sequence). CDR3 sequence reads: CASSPWGQTEAFF. DNA of the CDR3: TGTGCCAGCAGCCCTTGGGGGCAAACTGAAGCTTTCTTT. Based on the CDR3 plus reference TRBV7-9 and TRBJ1-1, the full variable domain is DTGVSQNPRHKITKRGQNVTFRCDPISEHNRLYWYRQTLGQGPEFLTYFQNEAQLEKSRLLSDRFSAERPKGSFSTLEIQRTEQGDSAMYLCASSPWGQTEAFFGQGTRLTVV.

V and J are TRBV5-1 and TRBJ2-7, with D possibly TRBD2 on 7 matching bases. The V end was cut by 3 bases, the J end by 5 bases, with 15 bases between. The CDR3 has 14 amino acids. In germline, CDR1 is SGHRS, CDR2 YFSETQ. The CDR3 nucleotides are TGCGCCAGCAGCTCAAGGGGGGGCTCGAACGAGCAGTACTTC. This codes for CASSSRGGSNEQYF.

The chain links TRBV28 to TRBJ2-5; a weak D match, TRBD1 (5 bases). Germline loops: CDR1 MDHEN, CDR2 SYDVKM. Trimming stripped 4 bases from V and 6 bases from J, with 9 bases between. CDR3 length equals 12 residues. The CDR3 coding sequence is TGTGCCAGCAGTTCAGGGATGCAGACCCAGTACTTC. It encodes CASSSGMQTQYF.

This clone was counted between two and nine times. This rearrangement joins TRBV5-1 to TRBJ1-4; D is unresolved. Germline CDR1 is SGHRS and CDR2 is YFSETQ. V was cut by 4 bases and J by 7 bases, with 14 bases left in between. The CDR3 length is 14 residues. CDR3 DNA sequence: TGCGCCAGCAGCCGCGAGGGTATGGGTGAAAAACTGTTTTTT. Amino acid sequence: CASSREGMGEKLFF.

The CDR3 here is CASSSSPGGYTF. The CDR3, as DNA: TGTGCCAGCAGTTCCTCCCCGGGGGGCTACACCTTC. This chain connects TRBV27 to TRBJ1-2; the D is unclear. CDR3 length equals 12 residues. Germline CDR1 reads MNHEY; CDR2 reads SMNVEV (reference sequence). Trimming removed 4 bases from V and 8 bases from J, with 11 bases in between.

V and J are TRBV15 and TRBJ2-1, with a possible D match to TRBD1 (6 bases). V dropped 0 bases and J dropped 14 bases, with 14 bases sitting between them. This CDR3 is 13 amino acids long. Germline values: CDR1 LNHNV, CDR2 YYDKDF (reference sequence). Here the CDR3 DNA reads TGTGCCACCAGCAGAGATTTCAACAGGGAGAAGTTCTTC. The encoded protein is CATSRDFNREKFF.